The rows below give T cell receptor beta chains drawn from one sample of a study of blood T cell repertoires in COVID-19. Produced via immunoSEQ multiplex PCR; TCRdb's table is partial and in-frame only. The sample lists 200,000 to 250,000 clones, around 81% occurring once. The sample taken for sequencing was peripheral blood. Every receptor here comes from a man aged 25-45 years who had recovered from COVID-19. CDR3s include the opening cysteine and the closing phenylalanine or tryptophan. The D gene is left open where the match is weak. A row's size may be missing; if present it is once, few, many or a size class.

clone_size j_call d_call v_call cdr3_aa cdr3_nt
- TRBJ1-5 - TRBV6-1 CASSEAGGFNQPQHF TGTGCCAGCAGTGAGGCGGGGGGCTTTAATCAGCCCCAGCATTTT
few TRBJ1-1 - TRBV6-5 CASSVRGPNTEAFF TGTGCCAGCAGCGTCAGGGGTCCGAACACTGAAGCTTTCTTT
- TRBJ2-5 - TRBV25-1 CASSSDRYEETQYF TGTGCCAGCAGTTCGGACAGATATGAAGAGACCCAGTACTTC
- TRBJ2-5 - TRBV3-1/TRBV3-2 CASSQGATLAGSQYF TGTGCCAGCAGCCAAGGGGCAACACTAGCCGGGTCCCAGTACTTC
- TRBJ2-5 - TRBV6-5 CASSYYSSGETQYF TGTGCCAGCAGTTACTACTCTAGTGGAGAGACCCAGTACTTC
- TRBJ2-7 TRBD2 TRBV11-2 CASSSEAGRSYEQYF TGTGCCAGCAGCTCAGAAGCGGGGAGATCCTACGAGCAGTACTTC
- TRBJ1-6 TRBD1 TRBV29-1 CSVADRVVGSPLHF TGCAGCGTGGCGGACAGGGTCGTCGGGTCACCCCTCCACTTT
- TRBJ2-5 TRBD2 TRBV5-4 CASSSQLAGTQETQYF TGTGCCAGCAGCTCACAACTAGCGGGGACTCAAGAGACCCAGTACTTC
- TRBJ2-1 - TRBV7-8 CASSLGSSYNEQFF TGTGCCAGCAGCTTAGGGAGCAGTTACAATGAGCAGTTCTTC
- TRBJ1-6 TRBD1 TRBV5-1 CASSPRTGGPHNSPLHF TGCGCCAGCAGCCCCAGGACAGGGGGCCCTCATAATTCACCCCTCCACTTT
few TRBJ1-4 TRBD1 TRBV2 CASSSTGASGEKLFF TGTGCCAGCAGTTCAACAGGGGCCTCCGGTGAAAAACTGTTTTTT
- TRBJ1-2 - TRBV6-6 CASSYLAANYGYTF TGTGCCAGCAGTTACTTGGCCGCTAACTATGGCTACACCTTC
once TRBJ1-3 TRBD1 TRBV11-2 CASSRIRGRISGNTIYF TGTGCCAGCAGTCGTATAAGGGGGCGTATATCTGGAAACACCATATATTTT
- TRBJ1-2 - TRBV7-9 CASSSGNFGYTF TGTGCCAGCAGCTCAGGGAATTTTGGCTACACCTTC
- TRBJ1-1 - TRBV12-3/TRBV12-4 CASMAGANTEAFF TGTGCCAGCATGGCAGGGGCGAACACTGAAGCTTTCTTT
once TRBJ2-3 TRBD2 TRBV5-1 CASSLTGRADDTQYF TGCGCCAGCAGCCTGACGGGGAGGGCAGACGATACGCAGTATTTT
few TRBJ1-1 - TRBV6-5 CASSSPGGGGTEAFF TGTGCCAGCAGTTCCCCGGGGGGGGGCGGCACTGAAGCTTTCTTT
many TRBJ1-4 - TRBV6-5 CASSSLGAGEEKLFF TGTGCCAGCAGTTCCCTCGGGGCAGGGGAAGAAAAACTGTTTTTT
- TRBJ1-6 - TRBV6-5 CASSYAKESYNSPLHF TGTGCCAGCAGTTACGCTAAGGAGTCCTATAATTCACCCCTCCACTTT
once TRBJ1-5 - TRBV19 CASTMVSGNQPQHF TGTGCCAGTACCATGGTGAGTGGCAATCAGCCCCAGCATTTT
- TRBJ2-1 - TRBV4-1 CASSQDDSDYNEQFF TGCGCCAGCAGCCAAGATGACTCCGACTACAATGAGCAGTTCTTC
- TRBJ2-7 TRBD2 TRBV9 CASSARGGGGEQYF TGTGCCAGCAGCGCAAGAGGCGGGGGAGGCGAGCAGTACTTC
- TRBJ2-1 TRBD1 TRBV19 CASRNRDSGHEQFF TGTGCCAGTAGAAACCGGGACAGTGGTCATGAGCAGTTCTTC
- TRBJ1-1 - TRBV6-5 CASGANFNTEAFF TGTGCCAGCGGGGCAAACTTTAACACTGAAGCTTTCTTT
once TRBJ2-3 TRBD2 TRBV7-3 CASSASGGALDTQYF TGTGCCAGCAGCGCGTCCGGGGGGGCCTTAGATACGCAGTATTTT
- TRBJ1-1 TRBD1 TRBV2 CASRQGITEAFF TGTGCCAGCAGACAGGGGATCACTGAAGCTTTCTTT
once TRBJ2-2 TRBD1 TRBV2 CASSTQGSRSGELFF TGTGCCAGCAGCACACAGGGGAGTCGATCCGGGGAGCTGTTTTTT